The entry below gives a single T cell receptor beta chain sequence along with its context. Its specificity is unknown. Sequencing used immunoSEQ multiplex PCR; TCRdb keeps in-frame clones, though not all of them. In the table there are 25,000 to 30,000 clones, more than 90% of which are singletons. V was trimmed by 1 base and J by 2 bases, leaving 9 bases between them. CDR3 length: 14 amino acids. Germline values: CDR1 SEHNR, CDR2 FQNEAQ (reference sequence). These data originate in a study of chemoradiotherapy in HPV16-positive cancers. Study-wide results and caveats: Only a couple of HPV16-positive patients supplied the functional HPV-specificity definition. During treatment, candidate HPV-specific clones and E7-related motifs expanded in tumor.

The sequence was collected from a human donor with HPV-associated anogenital cancer. Sample: blood, taken from a patient who underwent chemoradiotherapy. The V call is TRBV7-9, the J call TRBJ2-7; D remains unclear. The CDR3 loop reads CASSLGRRAYEQYF. CDR3 DNA: TGTGCCAGCAGCTTAGGTCGGAGAGCCTACGAGCAGTACTTC.